The rows below give T cell receptor beta chains drawn from one sample of a study of response to subunit inactivated influenza vaccine. One entry per CDR3 protein, called by TCRdb with MiXCR from the RT-PCR reads. Of some 500,000 distinct CDR3 sequences detected, approximately 15% appear once; the ten largest clones hold less than 4%. The input for sequencing was CD4+ T cells sorted from PBMCs, taken less than 30 months after vaccination. These receptors all come from a man in his fifties or sixties who received an inactivated influenza vaccine. Both conserved end residues are part of each CDR3. D genes are given only for firm matches. Where a row states a size, it is once, few, many or the class of an expanded clone; other rows omit it.

cdr3_nt cdr3_aa d_call v_call cdr3_length j_call clone_size
TGCAGCGTTGCGGGTGGTCTCGGCGGCTACACCTTC CSVAGGLGGYTF . TRBV29-1 12 TRBJ1-2 .
TGTGCCACCAGCAGAGATCCAGCGGGCACAGATACGCAGTATTTT CATSRDPAGTDTQYF . TRBV15 15 TRBJ2-3 .
TGTGCCAGCAGCTTCGACAGGGGGAACTATGGCTACACCTTC CASSFDRGNYGYTF TRBD1 TRBV7-2 14 TRBJ1-2 .
TGTGCCAGCACCCACATGGGCAGGACCTACGAGCAGTACTTC CASTHMGRTYEQYF . TRBV7-9 14 TRBJ2-7 .
TGCGCCAGCAGTTCTGGAGCTAGCGGAACCCAAGAGACCCAGTACTTC CASSSGASGTQETQYF TRBD2 TRBV5-1 16 TRBJ2-5 .
TGCAGTGCTAGACTAGCGGGGAACAATGAGCAGTTCTTC CSARLAGNNEQFF TRBD2 TRBV20-1 13 TRBJ2-1 many
TGTGCTAGTGGTCCCCGGGAGGGATATGGAGATACGCAGTATTTT CASGPREGYGDTQYF TRBD2 TRBV12-5 15 TRBJ2-3 .
TGCAGTGCTAGAGTAGTTATTGAGCAGTTCTTC CSARVVIEQFF . TRBV20-1 11 TRBJ2-1 many
TGTGCCACCAGCAGGGGGTTTAGGGACAATGAGCAGTTCTTC CATSRGFRDNEQFF . TRBV15 14 TRBJ2-1 once
TGTGCCAGCCAAGGGGCTAGCGGGACTCGGCCGCCCTACGAGCAGTACTTC CASQGASGTRPPYEQYF TRBD2 TRBV6-1 17 TRBJ2-7 .
TGTGCCACCAGTGATGAGGGGGGCTACGAGCAGTACTTC CATSDEGGYEQYF . TRBV24-1 13 TRBJ2-7 .
TGTGCCAGCAGCTTAGACCCTCCCTACGAGCAGTACTTC CASSLDPPYEQYF . TRBV7-2 13 TRBJ2-7 .
TGCAGTGCTCGTAAGGGAAGCGGGAGGTCCCACGAGCAGTACTTC CSARKGSGRSHEQYF TRBD2 TRBV20-1 15 TRBJ2-7 few
TGTGCCAGCAGTGTACAGGGGTTAGAAGCTTTCTTT CASSVQGLEAFF TRBD1 TRBV6-1 12 TRBJ1-1 few
TGTGCCAGCAGTTGGGGACTAGCGGGAGAAAGCTCCTACGAGCAGTACTTC CASSWGLAGESSYEQYF TRBD2 TRBV6-5 17 TRBJ2-7 .
TGCAGTGCTCCAGACAGGGGGGAATCCACCGGGGAGCTGTTTTTT CSAPDRGESTGELFF TRBD1 TRBV20-1 15 TRBJ2-2 few
TGTGCCGGCCGACCGACAGGGGCCGTTCTGTCACCCCTCCACTTT CAGRPTGAVLSPLHF TRBD1 TRBV28 15 TRBJ1-6 .
TGTGCCAGCAGCGAAACGGGACTAGCCTCTAATGAGCAGTTCTTC CASSETGLASNEQFF TRBD2 TRBV7-2 15 TRBJ2-1 few
TGTGCCAGCAGCCAACTAGCGGGAGCACAAAGATACAATGAGCAGTTCTTC CASSQLAGAQRYNEQFF TRBD2 TRBV5-6 17 TRBJ2-1 many
TGTGCCAGCAGTGAACGGCAGGGGACGGGGGAGCAGTACTTC CASSERQGTGEQYF . TRBV6-1 14 TRBJ2-7 .
TGTGCCATCAGTTCTCCTGGGACTAGGGGCAATGAGCAGTTCTTC CAISSPGTRGNEQFF TRBD2 TRBV10-3 15 TRBJ2-1 few
TGTGCCAGCAGCTCGGGCAACAAGGAGACCCAGTACTTC CASSSGNKETQYF . TRBV28 13 TRBJ2-5 .
TGTGCCAGCAGCTCCTGGCGGAACCCTTTCTACGAGCAGTACTTC CASSSWRNPFYEQYF . TRBV7-2 15 TRBJ2-7 .
TGTGCCAGCAACCGGGGCGGGAGGGCCAGGGAGCAGTACTTC CASNRGGRAREQYF TRBD2 TRBV6-1 14 TRBJ2-7 .
TGCGCCAGCAGCCCTCGACAGGGTAGCTCCTACGAGCAGTACTTC CASSPRQGSSYEQYF TRBD1 TRBV5-1 15 TRBJ2-7 many
TGTGCCAGCAGGGGCTCAAGTGATACGCAGTATTTT CASRGSSDTQYF . TRBV9 12 TRBJ2-3 .
TGTGCCAGCAGCCAAGGAACCGCCCCGGGGAAAGAAGCTTTCTTT CASSQGTAPGKEAFF . TRBV4-2 15 TRBJ1-1 .
TGCAGTGCCAAAGCCTGGACAGAAGGAGATGAGCAGTTCTTC CSAKAWTEGDEQFF . TRBV20-1 14 TRBJ2-1 few
TGCAGCGTTTTAGCGGGGGGATCCTCCTACAATGAGCAGTTCTTC CSVLAGGSSYNEQFF TRBD2 TRBV29-1 15 TRBJ2-1 .
TGCAGTGCTAGAGCCAACGAACAGGGCTCCTACAATGAGCAGTTCTTC CSARANEQGSYNEQFF . TRBV20-1 16 TRBJ2-1 .
TGTGCCAGCACTAGCGGGAGGGCCGTTTTGACAGATACGCAGTATTTT CASTSGRAVLTDTQYF TRBD2 TRBV7-9 16 TRBJ2-3 few
TGTGCCAGCAGCTCCCTGACCGGGACAACTGGAAACACCATATATTTT CASSSLTGTTGNTIYF . TRBV7-6 16 TRBJ1-3 few
TGCGCCAGCAGCTTGGATTTGAACACTGAAGCTTTCTTT CASSLDLNTEAFF . TRBV5-1 13 TRBJ1-1 many
TGTGCCACCAGCAGAGACCCGGCGTCCACTGAAGCTTTCTTT CATSRDPASTEAFF . TRBV15 14 TRBJ1-1 many
TGTGCCAGCGCGCTCCTAACTCCAACTAATGAAAAACTGTTTTTT CASALLTPTNEKLFF . TRBV6-1 15 TRBJ1-4 .
TGTGCCACCAGTGACACGGTCTACAGGGGGCACACCGGGGAGCTGTTTTTT CATSDTVYRGHTGELFF TRBD1 TRBV6-4 17 TRBJ2-2 .
TGTGCCAGCAGCTTAGACCTGGGACAGTACTATAATTCACCCCTCCACTTT CASSLDLGQYYNSPLHF TRBD1 TRBV11-2 17 TRBJ1-6 few
TGTGCCAGCAGCAAAGGGGGAGGGGCCGGGGAGCTGTTTTTT CASSKGGGAGELFF . TRBV7-2 14 TRBJ2-2 few
TGCAGCACGGACTCGGGGACTAGCGGGGTTACAGATACGCAGTATTTT CSTDSGTSGVTDTQYF TRBD2 TRBV20-1 16 TRBJ2-3 few
TGTGCCATCAGTGAGGACACCTTCACCGGGGAGCTGTTTTTT CAISEDTFTGELFF . TRBV10-3 14 TRBJ2-2 .
TGTGCCAGCAGTGTTATCTCCCCCGGGGTTGAGACCCAGTACTTC CASSVISPGVETQYF . TRBV12-3/TRBV12-4 15 TRBJ2-5 .
TGCAGTGCTAGAGAACACACGGTGACCTACGAGCAGTACTTC CSAREHTVTYEQYF . TRBV20-1 14 TRBJ2-7 .
TGCGCCAGCAGCACGACCCCAGGGGGCGGCCCTGAAGCTTTCTTT CASSTTPGGGPEAFF TRBD1 TRBV5-1 15 TRBJ1-1 few
TGTGCCAGCAGCCAAGATCCTTTTAGGACCCAGTACTTC CASSQDPFRTQYF . TRBV4-2 13 TRBJ2-5 .
TGTGCCAGCAGCCGCTCCTATGGACAGGGTTACGAGCAGTACTTC CASSRSYGQGYEQYF TRBD1 TRBV3-1 15 TRBJ2-7 few
TGTGCCAGCAGCCAGGAACGGTCTAGCCGTCATGAGCAGTTCTTC CASSQERSSRHEQFF . TRBV4-2 15 TRBJ2-1 few
TGCAGTGCCAGTGGGCTAGAGAACACCGGGGAGCTGTTTTTT CSASGLENTGELFF . TRBV20-1 14 TRBJ2-2 .
TGTGCCATCAGTGGAGGGACTTACTCCTACGAGCAGTACTTC CAISGGTYSYEQYF . TRBV10-3 14 TRBJ2-7 few